The subject of this entry is one T cell receptor beta chain. Expressed TCRB transcripts were sequenced, since all the RNA that had been isolated was reverse transcribed. Generated by immunoSEQ multiplex PCR, the TCRdb table keeps only in-frame clones and is missing some. The sample shows 450,000 or so clones, over 9.5% of them seen only once. The sample belongs to a study of beta chain features in type 1 diabetes. Trimming took 0 bases from V and 3 from J, leaving 5 bases between them. Germline V gives CDR1 SGHTA, CDR2 FQGNSA. The CDR3 extends over 13 amino acids. Sequences were obtained from naive CD4+ T cells from blood. The chain links TRBV7-2 to TRBJ1-2; D not certain. The source is a woman aged 18-29 years in good health. The DNA of the CDR3 is TGTGCCAGCAGCTTAGCGGCCGACTATGGCTACACCTTC. Protein: CASSLAADYGYTF.